What follows is one T cell receptor (beta chain) and its context. This receptor's antigen is unknown. No base-level quality is on record; no much larger clone is a single base apart. The cohort was made up of approximately 670 healthy bone marrow donors. All cohort members were sampled while nominally healthy, although unrecorded immune exposures were likely present. The donor was CMV seropositive and belonged to the group of 250 to 300 seropositive cohort members. A peripheral blood sample was collected from each donor, and TCR beta sequencing was performed on peripheral blood mononuclear cells. The Qiagen DNeasy Blood Extraction Kit was used to extract genomic DNA from the blood cell samples. The entry originates in a study of cytomegalovirus exposure and HLA in healthy donors (dated by TCRdb to the late 2010s). For the wider study: According to an earlier analysis of several hundred of the donors, some 180 million T cells yielded 117 million unique TCR beta sequences and approximately 300 Gb of sequence data. An early release that covered more than 550 HLA-typed donors contained about 290 gigabases of sequencing data and tens of millions of unique TCR sequences. Of the roughly 400 genotyped donors, 80% to 90% were placed in the genetic ancestry cluster associated with self-reported Caucasian donors. The study aimed to test whether cataloging public T cell receptors could reveal signatures of past pathogen exposure. The T cell repertoires of roughly 660 subjects were profiled by immunosequencing and related to cytomegalovirus serostatus. In addition to the first cohort of about 650 subjects, a separate validation cohort of 120 different subjects was used. To predict cytomegalovirus infection status, the study combined high-throughput TCR immunosequencing, statistical association of individual TCRs with disease status, and machine learning. In a later analysis, previously published TCR beta repertoires from 600 to 850 donors were re-analyzed and high-resolution HLA genotyping was added so that TCR occurrence patterns could be studied. Rather than drawing on any new phenotypic data, the later analysis identified candidate immune exposures from TCR beta sequences and the way those sequences occurred across donors. An earlier analysis of 587 of the donors used high-throughput TCR beta sequencing to judge whether each TCR beta V gene segment behaved as functional or pseudogenic. Donor age, sex, ethnicity and CMV serostatus were collected together with the repertoire data. Genome-wide SNP genotypes for about 65% of the roughly 700 donors were used in a later genetic analysis, which treated that subset as a discovery cohort. All discovery cohort repertoires had been generated using a single sequencing platform. HLA typing covered class I and class II loci at four-digit resolution. The number of donors typed differed by locus, with roughly 629-640 for A, B, C, DRB1 and DQB1, roughly 520 for DQA1, approximately 570 for DPA1, and around 450 for DPB1. Roughly five DR-DQ haplotypes were handled as single units for association and clustering, since linkage in the cohort was strong. Across 300 to 400 genotyped donors of the cohort, an average of about 250,000 unique TCR beta nucleotide sequences per donor were sequenced, and around 19% of those sequences were non-productive.

Receptors were amplified or captured by the immunoSEQ multiplex PCR assay. For the multiplex PCR, a mixture combining 60 forward primers for TCR Vbeta segments and 13 reverse primers for TCR Jbeta segments was used. A multiplex PCR assay on genomic DNA amplified the CDR3 region of rearranged TCR beta genes. On the Illumina HiSeq System, the amplified TCR beta libraries were sequenced as 87-base-pair reads. The source study handled its data this way. In a later analysis, some 80 million unique TCR beta chains were counted across the 500 to 700 repertoires, and roughly 11 million of these chains were shared by at least two donors. A nearest-neighbor algorithm error-corrected the raw reads and collapsed the reads into unique sequences, merging closely related sequences to remove PCR and sequencing errors. To assign V, D and J gene segments, CDR3 sequences were aligned to IMGT reference sequences. For a sequence to be retained, a match of at least six nucleotides was required to both a V gene segment and a J gene segment. A rearrangement was called productive if the CDR3 had no stop codons and remained in frame with V and J, and every other rearrangement was called non-productive. Following IMGT convention, CDR3 was defined as the stretch from the second conserved V-encoded cysteine up to the conserved J-encoded phenylalanine. Sequences without an unambiguous match to a single V gene segment were excluded from the earlier analysis of about 630 of the donors. An earlier analysis of just under 600 of the donors called V segments functional above 56.7% productive rearrangements and segregating when the between-donor standard deviation exceeded 5%. To diagnose cytomegalovirus status from the catalog of TCR beta chain sequences, a statistical classification framework was built. In a later analysis, V and J genes were assigned by comparing TCR nucleotide sequences against IMGT/GENE-DB human TR gene sequences. Using the TCRdist pipeline, a later analysis assigned CDR3 sequences along with most-parsimonious VDJ recombination scenarios. In a later analysis, every TCR beta chain was defined by the combination of its CDR3 amino acid sequence and its V-gene family, and reads without a unique V-gene family were dropped. In a later analysis, several hundred highly shared, low-generation-probability nucleotide sequences were removed to address suspected cross-contamination and a sequencing artifact. A later analysis calculated a clonal expansion index for each public chain from normalized within-repertoire ranks of inferred template counts. A later analysis computed generation probabilities with a VDJ recombination model fitted to out-of-frame rearrangements, and checked the results against IGoR. In a later analysis, TCR-TCR, TCR-HLA and TCR-CMV co-occurrence was scored with hypergeometric tests, and a repertoire-size bias correction was applied to TCR pairs. A later analysis estimated false discovery rates by permuting HLA or CMV assignments 20 times. In a later analysis, co-occurring TCRs were grouped using DBSCAN, with TCRdist sequence similarity added in when clustering inside HLA-allele-positive subsets. For co-occurrence clustering, repertoires with fewer than 30,000 or more than 120,000 public chains were excluded, along with roughly five repertoires with anomalous nucleotide sharing. TCRdb's version of the immuneACCESS table is confined to in-frame rearrangements and falls short of the full clone set. An unresolved V gene accounts for under half of the shortfall where checked; the remainder is of unknown origin. The DNA was the basis for D and trimming; V, J and clone size are from that table. The sample has around 140,000 clones on record, 78% of them singletons. 2% to 3% of the sample is in the top ten clones.

The CDR3 measures 13 amino acids from cysteine to phenylalanine. This entry keeps only the CDR3 DNA: 39 bases, framed from base 1. The germline V gene specifies SGHDT as CDR1 and YYEEEE as CDR2. V sheds 0 bases and J sheds 10 bases, leaving 14 bases between their ends. Paper-wide results and their limitations: The classifier was reported to diagnose cytomegalovirus status with high specificity and sensitivity in both the original and validation cohorts. A later analysis found that TCR association rates varied across HLA loci, with DRB1 alleles showing the most associated TCRs and HLA-C alleles the fewest. Most CMV-associated TCR beta chains appeared to be HLA-restricted in a later analysis, and the HLA associations seemed to be driven largely by CMV exposure. V-gene and J-gene trimming of TCR beta chains was associated with a missense DCLRE1C variant in a later genetic analysis, and the association was replicated in an independent cohort. The presence/absence analyses assumed that sequencing depth was roughly uniform across donors, and that assumption may not be true. Because HLA typing was unavailable for some donors at each locus, only the typed subset was used in association tests. A few of the identified cytomegalovirus-associated TCR beta chains were confirmed in vitro to be specific for cytomegalovirus antigens. Some IMGT-functional V segments, including TRBV6-2 and TRBV6-3, could not be told apart with the 87-base-pair reads, so those segments were excluded. The study gave a list of 150 to 200 TCR beta chains associated with cytomegalovirus. Correlated functional status among segregating V segments might be attributable to linkage disequilibrium, but an unknown experimental factor could not be ruled out. In a later analysis, several top co-occurrence clusters were reported to appear linked to parvovirus B19, influenza, CMV and Epstein-Barr virus. A cluster of highly shared sequence variants was judged likely to represent a technical artifact of the sequencing pipeline. A later analysis found that HLA-associated TCR beta chains were more clonally expanded and had lower generation probabilities than equally common non-associated chains. While some public TCRs were present in many individuals, most TCR sequences turned up only very rarely across donors. In this cohort, only TCR beta chains were sequenced, and detectable features were limited by the absence of alpha or paired-chain data. The only immune exposure information available for the cohort was CMV serostatus. A later analysis associated about 17,000 TCR beta sequences with specific HLA alleles at a false discovery rate of 0.05. The authors suggested that the approach could potentially be generalized to other disease states and immunological phenotypes. In a later genetic analysis, fewer N-insertions in productive TCRs were reported among donors in an Asian-associated ancestry cluster than the roughly 700-donor mean. The earlier analysis of 587 of the donors excluded roughly 16 rarely observed V segments, including chromosome 9 orphons, because counts were too low. A further reported finding was that TCR beta sequences accurately predicted the HLA-A and HLA-B alleles for most subjects in the first cohort. In an earlier analysis of 450 to 750 of the donors, most TCR beta V segments appeared in productive rearrangements about 87% or about 30% of the time, broadly matching IMGT annotations. Strong co-occurrence of HLA alleles, especially DR and DQ, made assigning TCR associations to individual alleles difficult.

The sequence was obtained from a woman aged 18-30 years in good health and CMV-seropositive. Material: PBMCs. The rearrangement combines TRBV5-6 with TRBJ2-7, with no D gene named confidently. The DNA sequence is given as TGTGCCAGCAGCTTGGATCATCCCCGAGAACAGTACTTC. This sequence encodes CASSLDHPREQYF.